This T cell receptor beta chain was profiled in a study of blood T cell repertoires in COVID-19. The method was immunoSEQ multiplex PCR; TCRdb's version includes in-frame clones alone and lacks a portion of them. The sample has tens of thousands of clones, about four fifths seen once; the top ten hold roughly a tenth. Per the germline V gene, CDR1 is LGHNA and CDR2 is YSLEER. This CDR3 contains 13 residues. Trimming cost V 5 bases and J 8 bases, with 13 bases left between them. Source material: peripheral blood. The chain recombines TRBV4-3 with TRBJ1-5; the D gene is possibly TRBD1 (5 bases). This TCR came from a man older than 75 with COVID-19, enrolled during active disease. The CDR3: CASSGGFGEPQHF. Written as DNA, the CDR3 is TGCGCCAGCAGCGGGGGGTTTGGTGAGCCCCAGCATTTT.